This T cell receptor beta chain was obtained from a study of cytomegalovirus exposure and HLA in healthy donors. Libraries were prepared by immunoSEQ multiplex PCR; TCRdb keeps only in-frame clonotypes and omits some of them. The sample lists about 330,000 clones; around 90% were seen once. This CDR3 has 16 amino acids. Trimming cost V 3 bases and J 6 bases; bases outside gene matches: 13. The germline V gene encodes CDR1 MDHEN and CDR2 SYDVKM. Notes on this clone: Its antigen remains unidentified.

Study-level findings and limits: Cytomegalovirus-associated TCR beta chains were listed, numbering some 170.

The chain employs TRBV28 and TRBJ2-5; 7 positions agree with TRBD1. The receptor's source is a woman in her 30s in good health and CMV-seropositive. Specimen: PBMCs. The CDR3 sequence is CASSFSGQAVLKTQYF. The DNA for the CDR3 is TGTGCCAGCAGTTTTTCAGGACAGGCTGTTCTCAAGACCCAGTACTTC.